One sample yielded the 21 T cell receptor beta chains listed below, sequenced in a study of glioma-infiltrating T cells after dendritic cell vaccination. Assay: immunoSEQ multiplex PCR; the TCRdb copy retains only in-frame clones and omits some. The sample has roughly 100,000 clones; roughly 90% are singletons. The time point: after dendritic cell vaccination, including at tumor progression/relapse. The sample consisted of blood, taken after dendritic cell vaccination. These receptors all come from a human donor with glioblastoma.

The chain has TRBV5-6 and TRBJ2-2; the D gene is possibly TRBD2 (5 bases). In germline, CDR1 is SGHDT, CDR2 YYEEEE. This CDR3 comprises 14 residues. V was trimmed by 7 bases and J by 2 bases, leaving 12 bases between them. In DNA, the CDR3 is TGTGCCAGCGAACGGGGAGCAAACACCGGGGAGCTGTTTTTT. This encodes CASERGANTGELFF.

The chain recombines TRBV30 with TRBJ1-4; TRBD1 agrees at 7 bases. This CDR3 has 14 amino acids. After removal of 5 bases from V and 2 bases from J, the junction contained 5 bases not matched to a gene. Germline CDR1 reads GTSNPN; CDR2 reads SVGIG (reference sequence). This CDR3 is CAWALTGTNEKLFF. The DNA for the CDR3 is TGTGCCTGGGCCCTGACAGGGACTAATGAAAAACTGTTTTTT.

The rearrangement joins TRBV7-8 to TRBJ2-7; 14 bases agree with TRBD2. This CDR3 has 15 amino acids. The V gene's germline CDR1 is SGHVS and CDR2 FQNEAQ. V shed 3 bases, J shed 3 bases, and the junction held 1 base outside the gene matches. Here the CDR3 DNA reads TGTGCCAGCAGCTTTGGGACTAGCGGGAGCTACGAGCAGTACTTC. Translation gives CASSFGTSGSYEQYF. The full variable domain, rest sourced from reference TRBV7-8 and TRBJ2-7, is GAGVSQSPRYKVAKRGQDVALRCDPISGHVSLFWYQQALGQGPEFLTYFQNEAQLDKSGLPSDRFFAERPEGSVSTLKIQRTQQEDSAVYLCASSFGTSGSYEQYFGPGTRLTVT.

Worth noting for this clone: This sample includes further DNA sequences coding for the same CDR3. The V call is TRBV5-1, the J call TRBJ2-2; TRBD1 matches 7 bases. Losses at the gene ends were 5 bases for V and 0 bases for J; bases not matched to a gene: 4. The germline V gene encodes CDR1 SGHRS and CDR2 YFSETQ. The CDR3 totals 15 residues. The CDR3 is CASSSGTANTGELFF. The CDR3 bases are TGCGCCAGCAGTTCCGGGACAGCGAACACCGGGGAGCTGTTTTTT.

Here the CDR3 reads CASSRTRGQYF. Here the CDR3 DNA reads TGTGCCAGCAGTCGGACTAGGGGGCAGTACTTC. The chain employs TRBV2 and TRBJ2-5; D is possibly TRBD2 (7 bases). V was shortened by 5 bases and J by 11 bases, with 12 bases between the two germline ends. In germline, CDR1 is SNHLY, CDR2 FYNNEI. The CDR3 covers 11 residues.

The rearrangement uses TRBV6-1 and TRBJ2-3; tentative D call: TRBD1 (5 bases). Germline V lookup: CDR1 MNHNS, CDR2 SASEGT. The V gene lost 6 bases and the J gene lost 6 bases, with 10 bases spanning the gap. The CDR3 runs to 12 residues. CDR3 bases: TGTGCCAGCAGCCTAAACAGGGATACGCAGTATTTT. Encoded protein: CASSLNRDTQYF.

This sequence joins TRBV14 and TRBJ2-1; D might be TRBD2 (5 bases). Germline CDR1 SGHDN, CDR2 FVKESK. Trimming took off 5 bases at V and 2 bases at J, with 7 bases between the two ends. This CDR3 is 13 amino acids long. This CDR3 is CASSLRAYNEQFF. The CDR3 coding sequence is TGTGCCAGCAGCTTGAGGGCCTACAATGAGCAGTTCTTC.

The genes are TRBV12-5 and TRBJ2-5; 9 nucleotides match TRBD2. In germline, CDR1 is LGHNT, CDR2 FRNRAP. The ends lost 5 bases at V and 2 bases at J; junction bases unmatched: 6. The CDR3 covers 15 residues. The CDR3 here is CASGGGSGGQETQYF. The CDR3 DNA is TGTGCTAGTGGTGGTGGTAGCGGGGGACAAGAGACCCAGTACTTC.

The chain carries TRBV7-9 and TRBJ2-1; 7 bases line up with TRBD1. V dropped 5 bases and J dropped 4; count of bases not matched to a gene: 17. The germline V gene encodes CDR1 SEHNR and CDR2 FQNEAQ (reference sequence). This CDR3 is 18 amino acids long. CDR3 bases: TGTGCCAGCAGCGTATACGGAAAGGGGGCTTCAAGTTACAATGAGCAGTTCTTC. Protein: CASSVYGKGASSYNEQFF. The entire variable domain, with the rest obtained from reference TRBV7-9 and TRBJ2-1, is as follows: DTGVSQNPRHKITKRGQNVTFRCDPISEHNRLYWYRQTLGQGPEFLTYFQNEAQLEKSRLLSDRFSAERPKGSFSTLEIQRTEQGDSAMYLCASSVYGKGASSYNEQFFGPGTRLTVL.

This sequence joins TRBV2 and TRBJ1-1; D gene uncertain. This CDR3 spans 13 amino acids. Germline V gene sequence: CDR1 SNHLY, CDR2 FYNNEI. V was trimmed by 6 bases and J by 1 base, leaving 9 bases between them. CDR3 sequence reads: CASSPTANTEAFF. The CDR3 DNA reads as TGTGCCAGCAGCCCCACAGCGAACACTGAAGCTTTCTTT.

This chain connects TRBV5-1 to TRBJ1-1, with TRBD1 matching over 9 bases. CDR3 size: 13 residues. Germline V gene sequence: CDR1 SGHRS, CDR2 YFSETQ. The ends lost 4 bases at V and 7 bases at J; junction bases unmatched: 5. CDR3 amino acids: CASSAQGAGEAFF. The CDR3 region has the DNA TGCGCCAGCAGCGCACAGGGGGCGGGTGAAGCTTTCTTT.

This clone appeared once. This chain uses TRBV4-1 with TRBJ1-2; TRBD1 matches at 7 bases. Looked up from germline, CDR1 is MGHRA and CDR2 is YSYEKL. The CDR3 extends over 16 amino acids. V dropped 0 bases and J dropped 3; count of bases not matched to a gene: 7. CDR3 coding DNA: TGCGCCAGCAGCCAAGATGAGGGGGCCGTTGACTATGGCTACACCTTC. Its protein product is CASSQDEGAVDYGYTF.

The V and J genes are TRBV6-4 and TRBJ2-3, with 10 positions matching TRBD2. CDR1 and CDR2 (germline): MRHNA, SNTAGT. The junction had 9 bases not matched to a gene; V was cut back by 2 bases and J by 4 bases. The CDR3 spans 17 residues. This CDR3 is CASSDGFSGGLADTQYF. For the CDR3, the DNA is TGTGCCAGCAGTGACGGTTTTAGCGGGGGGCTGGCAGATACGCAGTATTTT.

This chain links TRBV6-4 with TRBJ2-5; D may be TRBD1 (5 bases). V was clipped by 4 bases and J by 1 base, with 13 bases between them. Per germline, CDR1 MRHNA and CDR2 SNTAGT. The CDR3 sequence is 15 residues long. CDR3 in DNA: TGTGCCAGCAGTGGGACGGTGGGGCCCCAAGAGACCCAGTACTTC. Encoded protein: CASSGTVGPQETQYF.

The CDR3 coding sequence is TGTGCCAGCAGCCAGGGGCAGGGACGCACAGATACGCAGTATTTT. Translated: CASSQGQGRTDTQYF. The chain couples TRBV28 to TRBJ2-3; a possible D gene is TRBD1 (6 bases). Per the germline V gene, CDR1 is MDHEN and CDR2 is SYDVKM. Trimming left V 6 bases short and J 1 base short, with 14 bases between. The CDR3 consists of 15 residues.

The chain is built from TRBV6-5 and TRBJ1-4, with D possibly matching TRBD1 (5 bases). Deletions cut 8 bases from V and 2 bases from J, with 15 bases between. This CDR3 has 15 amino acids. Germline V gene lookup returns CDR1 MNHEY and CDR2 SVGAGI. The CDR3 here is CASGLPGLTNEKLFF. CDR3 DNA: TGTGCCAGCGGATTACCGGGACTGACTAATGAAAAACTGTTTTTT.

Of note for this clone: This sample also contains other DNA sequences that code for the same CDR3. The chain employs TRBV5-1 and TRBJ2-7, with 12 bases that match TRBD2. This CDR3 has 19 residues. Per the germline V gene, CDR1 is SGHRS and CDR2 is YFSETQ. The junction had 16 bases not matched to a gene; V was cut back by 0 bases and J by 6 bases. In DNA, the CDR3 is TGCGCCAGCAGCTTGGGGGGGACTAGCGGGTTCATGTTAGAGGGCGAGCAGTACTTC. Protein: CASSLGGTSGFMLEGEQYF.

The V and J genes are TRBV11-2 and TRBJ2-1, with a tentative D call TRBD2 (6 bases). The CDR3 runs to 14 residues. The V gene's germline CDR1 is SGHAT and CDR2 FQNNGV. Trimming removed 5 bases at V and 9 bases at J, with 17 bases between. DNA of the CDR3: TGTGCCAGCAGCCCCTCCACTAGCTTAAGTGAGCAGTTCTTC. This translates into CASSPSTSLSEQFF.

The chain employs TRBV11-3 and TRBJ2-3; possibly TRBD2 for D (6 bases). The CDR3 spans 14 residues. With 4 bases removed from V and 4 bases from J, the gap between germline ends came to 12 bases. Germline values: CDR1 SGHNT, CDR2 YENEEA. Written as DNA, the CDR3 is TGTGCCAGCAGCTCACTAGCTACGGCAGATACGCAGTATTTT. This codes for CASSSLATADTQYF.

This rearrangement joins TRBV5-6 to TRBJ2-6, with TRBD1 identical over 7 bases. The CDR3 runs 15 residues. Losses at the gene ends were 4 bases for V and 6 bases for J; bases not matched to a gene: 7. Germline loops: CDR1 SGHDT, CDR2 YYEEEE. The CDR3 DNA reads as TGTGCCAGCAGCCCCGACAGGGCCGAGGCCAACGTCCTGACTTTC. This translates into CASSPDRAEANVLTF.

V usage is TRBV13 and J usage is TRBJ2-3; 11 nucleotides match TRBD2. Germline V gene data show CDR1 as PRHDT and CDR2 as FYEKMQ (reference sequence). This CDR3 is built from 16 residues. After removal of 3 bases from V and 5 bases from J, the junction contained 7 bases not matched to a gene. Written as DNA, the CDR3 is TGTGCCAGCAGCTTCGATAGCGGGGGGGCAGGAGATACGCAGTATTTT. The encoded protein is CASSFDSGGAGDTQYF.